The clone carrying this T cell receptor beta chain was seen a handful of times. Its antigen is not known. Unmatched junction bases numbered 5, after V lost 5 bases and J lost 4 bases. The CDR3 loop spans 15 amino acids. Germline assignment: CDR1 SEHNR and CDR2 FQNEAQ (reference sequence). The sample comes from a study of shared clonotypes between healthy human individuals. As for the study in general: Aged between 18 and 49, the donors were a couple of women and a few men. Study results and limitations: A few donors had roughly 5% of their naive CD4 clonotypes in common.

Under the authors' procedure: Junction-only sequences produced by ImmunoSEQ had no quality scores, so filtering differed. Assay used: immunoSEQ multiplex PCR; TCRdb lists only in-frame clones, some missing. V and J calls and clone size come straight from that table; D and trimming were deduced from the DNA. The sample carries over a million clones, about 77% recorded once. There were only Caucasian adults among the donors, and all lived in Nashville, Tennessee. J is TRBJ1-2 and V is TRBV7-9, with 12 bases matching TRBD1. Sequencing used memory CD4+ T cells sorted from blood. Subset reported: CD45RA-negative fraction. The sequence derives from a man younger than 30 in good health. The CDR3 protein is CASSPGTGGAYGYTF. As DNA, the CDR3 is TGTGCCAGCAGCCCCGGGACAGGGGGCGCCTATGGCTACACCTTC.